The source of this TCR beta chain is a study of cytomegalovirus exposure and HLA in healthy donors. The CDR3 is made up of 17 amino acids. Germline assignment: CDR1 SGHDT and CDR2 YYEEEE. Trimming took 0 bases from V and 0 from J, leaving 15 bases between them. With 60 Vbeta and 13 Jbeta primers, the PCR was carried out. The table came from immunoSEQ multiplex PCR; TCRdb's copy has only in-frame clones and leaves some out. The table includes approximately 110,000 clones, roughly four fifths detected once. The chain combines TRBV5-6 with TRBJ1-1; no definite D call. The sequenced sample consisted of PBMCs. The sequence derives from a man in his forties or fifties in good health and CMV-seronegative. Written as DNA, the CDR3 is TGTGCCAGCAGCTTGGGAGGCACGAACCTATTGAACACTGAAGCTTTCTTT. This encodes CASSLGGTNLLNTEAFF.